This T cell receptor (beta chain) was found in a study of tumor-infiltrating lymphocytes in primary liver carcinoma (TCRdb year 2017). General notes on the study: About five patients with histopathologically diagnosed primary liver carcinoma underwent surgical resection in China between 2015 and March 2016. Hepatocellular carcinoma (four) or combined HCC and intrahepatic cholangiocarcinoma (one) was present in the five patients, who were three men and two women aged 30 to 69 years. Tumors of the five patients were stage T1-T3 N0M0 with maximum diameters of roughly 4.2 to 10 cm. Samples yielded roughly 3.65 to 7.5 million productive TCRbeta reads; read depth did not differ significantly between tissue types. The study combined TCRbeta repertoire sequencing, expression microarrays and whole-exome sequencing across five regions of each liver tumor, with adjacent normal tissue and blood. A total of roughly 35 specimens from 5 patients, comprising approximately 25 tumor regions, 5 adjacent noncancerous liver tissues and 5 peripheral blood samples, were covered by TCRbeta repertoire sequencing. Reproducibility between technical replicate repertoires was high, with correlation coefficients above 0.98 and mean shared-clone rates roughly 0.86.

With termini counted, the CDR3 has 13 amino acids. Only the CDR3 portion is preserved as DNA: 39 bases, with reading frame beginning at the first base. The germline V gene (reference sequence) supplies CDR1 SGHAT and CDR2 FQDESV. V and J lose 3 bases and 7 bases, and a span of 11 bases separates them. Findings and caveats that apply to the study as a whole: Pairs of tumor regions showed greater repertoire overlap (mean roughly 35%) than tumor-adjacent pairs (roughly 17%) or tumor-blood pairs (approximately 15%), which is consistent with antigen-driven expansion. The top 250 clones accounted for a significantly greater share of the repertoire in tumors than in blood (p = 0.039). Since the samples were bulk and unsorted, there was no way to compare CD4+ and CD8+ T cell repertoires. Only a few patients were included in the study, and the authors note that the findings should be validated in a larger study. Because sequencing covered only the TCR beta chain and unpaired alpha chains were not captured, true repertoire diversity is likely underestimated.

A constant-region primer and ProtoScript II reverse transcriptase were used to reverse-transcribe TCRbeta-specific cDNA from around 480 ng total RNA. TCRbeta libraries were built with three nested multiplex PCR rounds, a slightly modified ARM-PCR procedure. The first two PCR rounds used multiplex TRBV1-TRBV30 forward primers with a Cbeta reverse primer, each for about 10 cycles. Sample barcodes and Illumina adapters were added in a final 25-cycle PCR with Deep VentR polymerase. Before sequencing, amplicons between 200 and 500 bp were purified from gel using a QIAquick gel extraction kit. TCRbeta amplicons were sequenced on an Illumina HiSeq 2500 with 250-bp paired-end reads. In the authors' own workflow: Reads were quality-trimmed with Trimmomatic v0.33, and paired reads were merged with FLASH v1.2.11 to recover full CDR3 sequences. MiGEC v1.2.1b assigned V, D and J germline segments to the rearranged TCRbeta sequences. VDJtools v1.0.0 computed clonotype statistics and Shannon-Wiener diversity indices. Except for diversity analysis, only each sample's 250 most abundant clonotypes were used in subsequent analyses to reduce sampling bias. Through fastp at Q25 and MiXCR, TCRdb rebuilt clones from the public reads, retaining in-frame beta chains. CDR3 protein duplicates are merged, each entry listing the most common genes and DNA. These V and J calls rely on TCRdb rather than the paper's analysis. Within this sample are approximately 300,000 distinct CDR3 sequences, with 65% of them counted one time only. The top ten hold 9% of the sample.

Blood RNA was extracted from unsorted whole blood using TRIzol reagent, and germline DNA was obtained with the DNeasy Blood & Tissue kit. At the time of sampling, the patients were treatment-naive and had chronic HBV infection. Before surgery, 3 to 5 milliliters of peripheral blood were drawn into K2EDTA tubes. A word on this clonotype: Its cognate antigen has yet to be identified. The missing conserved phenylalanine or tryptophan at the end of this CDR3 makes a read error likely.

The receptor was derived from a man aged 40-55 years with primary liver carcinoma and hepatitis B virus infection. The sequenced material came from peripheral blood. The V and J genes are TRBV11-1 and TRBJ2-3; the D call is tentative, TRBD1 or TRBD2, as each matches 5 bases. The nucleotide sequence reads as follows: TGTGCCAGCAGCTTGGGGGATCGAAATACGCAGTATCTT. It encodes CASSLGDRNTQYL.